This T cell receptor beta chain was identified during a study of T-cell reconstitution after alpha-beta-depleted transplantation in children. Study findings and constraints: The authors attributed T-cell counts and diversity one year after transplant mostly to newly produced T cells. Several hundred rapidly expanded clones from non-depleted graft cells reportedly supplied alpha-beta T cells about two months post-transplant. Surviving recipient T cells and thymic progenitors produced the high day-60 TCRbeta diversity seen in some patients.

The CDR3 contains 17 residues. V lost 2 bases to trimming and J lost 1 base, with 17 bases between them. The germline gives CDR1 MDHEN, CDR2 SYDVKM. Unique molecular identifiers were incorporated when the TCRbeta library was constructed. Each CDR3 protein gets one entry after TCRdb re-called the PCR reads with MiXCR. The sample holds 500,000 to 650,000 distinct CDR3 sequences, over 10% seen once. This clonotype was seen a handful of times. As yet, its antigen is unknown. The V gene is TRBV28, the J gene TRBJ2-5; tentatively, D is TRBD1 (6 bases). The sample was PBMCs, mostly from graft donor cells, taken 180 days after TCRalphabeta/CD19-depleted stem cell transplant. This TCR came from a female patient between 2 and 15 years old who had a stem cell transplant for aplastic anemia, so the T cells may come from the graft donor. The CDR3 DNA reads as TGTGCCAGCAGTTTACGACAGGCGAACTACTTCCAAGAGACCCAGTACTTC. Its translation: CASSLRQANYFQETQYF.